Presented here are 27 T cell receptor beta chains from one specimen sequenced in a study of blood T cell repertoires in COVID-19. The repertoire was sequenced with immunoSEQ multiplex PCR; TCRdb's copy has only in-frame clones and lacks some. The data hold just over 300,000 clones, with around 91% observed a single time. The material sequenced was PBMCs or T cells enriched from blood (not recorded which). All receptors come from a woman between 40 and 55 years old who had recovered from COVID-19.

This chain uses TRBV5-1 with TRBJ1-1, with 7 bases lining up with TRBD1. The trim removed 4 bases at V and 1 base at J, leaving 10 bases unmatched. This CDR3 spans 16 amino acids. Germline V gene lookup returns CDR1 SGHRS and CDR2 YFSETQ. The CDR3, as DNA: TGCGCCAGCAGCGCAAGCGCACAGGGGCGGAACACTGAAGCTTTCTTT. It specifies CASSASAQGRNTEAFF. Filled out from reference TRBV5-1 and TRBJ1-1, the complete variable domain reads KAGVTQTPRYLIKTRGQQVTLSCSPISGHRSVSWYQQTPGQGLQFLFEYFSETQRNKGNFPGRFSGRQFSNSRSEMNVSTLELGDSALYLCASSASAQGRNTEAFFGQGTRLTVV.

This chain joins TRBV4-1 and TRBJ2-3, with 8 nucleotides matching TRBD2. In germline, CDR1 is MGHRA, CDR2 YSYEKL. The CDR3 covers 16 residues. V was pared by 0 bases and J by 5 bases, with 7 bases of the junction left unmatched. As DNA, the CDR3 is TGCGCCAGCAGCCAAGAAGGGACGGGGGGGCGAGATACGCAGTATTTT. Protein product: CASSQEGTGGRDTQYF.

The chain is built from TRBV9 and TRBJ2-7; 9 nucleotides agree with TRBD2. In germline, CDR1 is SGDLS, CDR2 YYNGEE. The CDR3 consists of 16 residues. J lost 4 bases, V lost 4 bases, and 12 bases had no gene match. The DNA for the CDR3 is TGTGCCAGCAGCCCCCGGGGTAGCGGGAGTTCTTACGAGCAGTACTTC. Amino acids: CASSPRGSGSSYEQYF.

The chain recombines TRBV7-9 with TRBJ2-1; 7 bases line up with TRBD2. The germline gives CDR1 SEHNR, CDR2 FQNEAQ (reference sequence). Trimming cost V 5 bases and J 7 bases; bases outside gene matches: 5. The CDR3 sequence is 13 residues long. This CDR3 is CASSDGGVNEQFF. The CDR3 nucleotides read TGTGCCAGCAGCGATGGGGGGGTTAATGAGCAGTTCTTC.

V gene TRBV5-1 combines with J gene TRBJ2-5; 8 bases are shared with TRBD2. In germline, CDR1 is SGHRS, CDR2 YFSETQ. The CDR3 totals 16 residues. Germline trimming cut 0 bases from V and 0 bases from J; bases unmatched to any gene: 4. The CDR3: CASSLGSSGYQETQYF. The CDR3 DNA reads TGCGCCAGCAGCTTGGGGTCTAGCGGGTACCAAGAGACCCAGTACTTC. Full variable domain (remainder filled in from reference TRBV5-1 and TRBJ2-5): KAGVTQTPRYLIKTRGQQVTLSCSPISGHRSVSWYQQTPGQGLQFLFEYFSETQRNKGNFPGRFSGRQFSNSRSEMNVSTLELGDSALYLCASSLGSSGYQETQYFGPGTRLLVL.

This chain connects TRBV5-1 to TRBJ1-2; 8 bases agree with TRBD1. The CDR3 has 14 amino acids. Germline lookup yields CDR1 SGHRS and CDR2 YFSETQ. Trimming removed 1 base from V and 6 bases from J; junction bases left unmatched: 5. Here the CDR3 reads CASSLQGAQNGYTF. The CDR3 DNA reads as TGCGCCAGCAGCTTGCAGGGGGCGCAGAATGGCTACACCTTC.

The chain carries TRBV9 and TRBJ1-1, with D hard to call. CDR3 length equals 13 residues. Between the trimmed V and J ends, which lost 0 bases and 4 bases, there was a span of 7 bases. The germline V gene has CDR1 SGDLS and CDR2 YYNGEE. CDR3 DNA sequence: TGTGCCAGCAGCGTAGACGCCAGCACTGAAGCTTTCTTT. Amino acid sequence: CASSVDASTEAFF. Complete variable domain (other parts from reference TRBV9 and TRBJ1-1): DSGVTQTPKHLITATGQRVTLRCSPRSGDLSVYWYQQSLDQGLQFLIQYYNGEERAKGNILERFSAQQFPDLHSELNLSSLELGDSALYFCASSVDASTEAFFGQGTRLTVV.

The CDR3 sequence is CASSRRGSSGNTIYF. The CDR3 region has the DNA TGTGCCAGCAGCCGCAGAGGGAGCTCTGGAAACACCATATATTTT. J is TRBJ1-3 and V is TRBV4-2; D not certain. The CDR3 contains 15 residues. Germline V gene lookup returns CDR1 LGHNA and CDR2 YNFKEQ. Trimming shortened V by 4 bases and J by 0 bases, and 10 bases separated the two germline ends.

This rearrangement joins TRBV7-2 to TRBJ1-1, with 9 bases matching TRBD1. CDR3 length: 12 amino acids. Germline trimming cut 3 bases from V and 10 bases from J; bases unmatched to any gene: 3. Germline values: CDR1 SGHTA, CDR2 FQGNSA. In DNA form, the CDR3 reads TGTGCCAGCAGCTTTTACAGGGGGCGAGCTTTCTTT. Translated, it gives CASSFYRGRAFF.

The chain is built from TRBV7-6 and TRBJ2-7; D remains unclear. Trimming removed 1 base at V and 3 bases at J, with 7 bases between. The CDR3 loop spans 13 amino acids. Germline V lookup: CDR1 SGHVS, CDR2 FNYEAQ. The CDR3 region is CASSLGSGYEQYF. The CDR3 DNA reads TGTGCCAGCAGCTTAGGATCGGGCTACGAGCAGTACTTC.

This chain uses TRBV18 with TRBJ1-4, with D possibly TRBD1 on 6 matching bases. Per the germline V gene, CDR1 is KGHSH and CDR2 is LQKENI. The CDR3 contains 15 residues. The germline V and J ends were trimmed by 3 bases and 0 bases, with 8 bases remaining between them. The CDR3 protein is CASSPWTATNEKLFF. CDR3 bases: TGTGCCAGCTCACCCTGGACAGCAACTAATGAAAAACTGTTTTTT.

The V call is TRBV6-2 or TRBV6-3, the J call TRBJ1-5, with TRBD1 matching 11 bases. The CDR3 extends over 16 amino acids. Germline loops: CDR1 MNHEY, CDR2 SVGEGT. With V trimmed by 6 bases and J by 5 bases, 9 bases remained unmatched. As DNA, the CDR3 is TGTGCCAGCAGGTACAAAGGACAGGGGGCGCATCAGCCCCAGCATTTT. It translates to CASRYKGQGAHQPQHF.

The chain couples TRBV30 to TRBJ1-1, with a possible D match to TRBD1 (6 bases). Germline V gene sequence: CDR1 GTSNPN, CDR2 SVGIG (reference sequence). V lost 5 bases and J lost 2, with 15 bases in between. This CDR3 is built from 14 residues. In DNA form, the CDR3 reads TGTGCCTGGGACAAGGGGGGGGCTAACACTGAAGCTTTCTTT. Protein sequence: CAWDKGGANTEAFF.

The chain carries TRBV5-3 and TRBJ1-3, with D possibly matching TRBD1 (5 bases). TRBV5-3 is flagged as an ORF with uncertain function. V was pared by 5 bases and J by 3 bases, with 24 bases between. This CDR3 region has 18 residues. CDR3 DNA: TGTGCCAGAAGTCGATTACGTCAGGGTGGGGTATATGGAAACACCATATATTTT. It specifies CARSRLRQGGVYGNTIYF.

This chain links TRBV2 with TRBJ2-5, with TRBD1 matching 8 bases. Trimming took 4 bases from V and 5 from J; bases not matched to a gene: 3. Germline assignment: CDR1 SNHLY and CDR2 FYNNEI. The length of the CDR3 is 13 residues. The CDR3 DNA reads as TGTGCCAGCAGTGCGGACAGGGATGAGACCCAGTACTTC. Translated, it gives CASSADRDETQYF. Together with reference TRBV2 and TRBJ2-5, the CDR3 gives the full variable domain: EPEVTQTPSHQVTQMGQEVILRCVPISNHLYFYWYRQILGQKVEFLVSFYNNEISEKSEIFDDQFSVERPDGSNFTLKIRSTKLEDSAMYFCASSADRDETQYFGPGTRLLVL.

The chain couples TRBV13 to TRBJ2-7, with TRBD1 identical over 8 bases. The CDR3 covers 15 residues. Trimming removed 1 base from V and 3 bases from J; junction bases left unmatched: 5. In germline, CDR1 is PRHDT, CDR2 FYEKMQ (reference sequence). Here the CDR3 reads CASSLERTGRYEQYF. For the CDR3, the DNA is TGTGCCAGCAGCTTAGAAAGGACAGGGCGCTACGAGCAGTACTTC. Full variable domain (rest looked up from reference TRBV13 and TRBJ2-7): AAGVIQSPRHLIKEKRETATLKCYPIPRHDTVYWYQQGPGQDPQFLISFYEKMQSDKGSIPDRFSAQQFSDYHSELNMSSLELGDSALYFCASSLERTGRYEQYFGPGTRLTVT.

The rearrangement links TRBV11-2 to TRBJ1-1; D is ambiguous. V was cut by 1 base and J by 8 bases, with 8 bases left in between. Germline-derived CDR1 and CDR2 are SGHAT and FQNNGV. The CDR3 runs 12 residues. CDR3 region: CASSLVAGEAFF. CDR3 nucleotides: TGTGCCAGCAGCTTAGTTGCGGGGGAAGCTTTCTTT.

The gene calls are TRBV7-8 and TRBJ1-1, with 7 bases that match TRBD1. Trimming took 5 bases from V and 0 from J; bases not matched to a gene: 15. Germline lookup yields CDR1 SGHVS and CDR2 FQNEAQ. This CDR3 is 18 amino acids long. CDR3 in DNA: TGTGCCAGCAGCCTCCCGAGGGACAGCCTGATCATGAACACTGAAGCTTTCTTT. Translating gives CASSLPRDSLIMNTEAFF.

The chain joins TRBV15 to TRBJ2-1; 7 bases map to TRBD2. Germline values: CDR1 LNHNV, CDR2 YYDKDF (reference sequence). The CDR3 length is 15 residues. The junction had 11 bases not matched to a gene; V was cut back by 6 bases and J by 6 bases. The CDR3 nucleotides read TGTGCCACCAGGATCGGACTAGAGAGGGGCAATGAGCAGTTCTTC. It codes for CATRIGLERGNEQFF.

The rearrangement links TRBV18 to TRBJ1-6; the D gene is possibly TRBD1 (6 bases). CDR1 is KGHSH, CDR2 LQKENI, per germline. Trimming stripped 4 bases from V and 9 bases from J, with 22 bases between. The CDR3 covers 17 residues. The CDR3 region is CASSLSPLAGEGSPLHF. Written as DNA, the CDR3 is TGTGCCAGCTCACTTAGCCCCCTCGCAGGGGAAGGTTCACCCCTCCACTTT.

Comment on this clone: The same CDR3 can be traced to other DNA sequences in this sample. The chain joins TRBV19 to TRBJ1-6, with TRBD1 matching 9 bases. CDR1 and CDR2 from the germline V gene are LNHDA and SQIVND (reference sequence). The CDR3 contains 15 residues. V lost 4 bases to trimming and J lost 7 bases; unmatched junction nucleotides: 5. The CDR3 is CASSTPGQGNSPLHF. As DNA, the CDR3 is TGTGCCAGTAGTACACCGGGACAGGGAAATTCACCCCTCCACTTT.

The CDR3 bases are TGCGCCAGCAGGGCCAAGGAGGGACAAGAGACCCAGTACTTC. Translating gives CASRAKEGQETQYF. The chain employs TRBV5-1 and TRBJ2-5, with D perhaps matching TRBD2 (6 bases). This CDR3 spans 14 amino acids. Looked up from germline, CDR1 is SGHRS and CDR2 is YFSETQ. Deletions cut 5 bases from V and 2 bases from J, with 13 bases between.

This chain joins TRBV5-1 and TRBJ2-3, with TRBD2 matching over 7 bases. This CDR3 has 15 residues. Germline lookup yields CDR1 SGHRS and CDR2 YFSETQ. V trimming: 6 bases; J trimming: 4 bases; junction bases outside the gene matches: 11. In DNA, the CDR3 is TGCGCCAGCACTCCCGTGGGCGGGAGTGCAGATACGCAGTATTTT. Residues: CASTPVGGSADTQYF.

V is TRBV9 and J is TRBJ1-2, with D possibly matching TRBD1 (5 bases). V shed 3 bases and J shed 5 bases, with 14 bases lying between them. CDR1 is SGDLS and CDR2 is YYNGEE in the germline V gene. This CDR3 contains 14 residues. This CDR3 reads CASSGQRPWYGYTF. In DNA, the CDR3 is TGTGCCAGCAGCGGACAGCGTCCTTGGTATGGCTACACCTTC.

The chain recombines TRBV5-6 with TRBJ1-3; D possibly corresponds to TRBD1 (6 bases). This CDR3 is 16 amino acids long. CDR1 and CDR2 (germline): SGHDT, YYEEEE. V lost 1 base and J lost 2, with 13 bases in between. In DNA form, the CDR3 reads TGTGCCAGCAGCTTGCTAACAGGGTCTACTGGAAACACCATATATTTT. It specifies CASSLLTGSTGNTIYF.

In its sample, this clone was seen once. V gene TRBV7-3 combines with J gene TRBJ2-1; 7 nucleotides align to TRBD2. Germline CDR1 SGHTA, CDR2 FQGTGA. CDR3 length equals 15 residues. V lost 1 base and J lost 9; bases outside the gene matches: 9. The CDR3 DNA follows: TGTGCCAGCAGCTTAATTGCGGGAGAGGGTGGTGAGCAGTTCTTC. Protein: CASSLIAGEGGEQFF.

V gene TRBV5-1 combines with J gene TRBJ2-1; D gene ambiguous. Trimming removed 5 bases from V and 0 bases from J, with 9 bases in between. This CDR3 has 14 residues. In germline, CDR1 is SGHRS, CDR2 YFSETQ. In DNA form, the CDR3 reads TGCGCCAGCAGTAAAGAGAGCTCCTACAATGAGCAGTTCTTC. Residues: CASSKESSYNEQFF.